This TCR beta chain was recovered during a study of blood T cell repertoires in COVID-19. The CDR3 sequence is 14 residues long. CDR1 is LGHDT, CDR2 YNNKEL, per germline (reference sequence). V lost 0 bases, J lost 3 bases, and 2 bases stayed unmatched. Sequenced by immunoSEQ multiplex PCR; TCRdb stores in-frame clones only, minus some. There are some 100,000 clones in the sample; about 84% occur only once, and 25% lies in the top ten. This clone was recorded only once. V usage is TRBV3-1 (or the pseudogene TRBV3-2) and J usage is TRBJ2-7; 7 bases align to TRBD2. Sequenced input: peripheral blood. This TCR was recovered from a human donor in a cohort sampled during active COVID-19. As DNA, the CDR3 is TGTGCCAGCAGCCAAGATGGCGGGAGCTACGAGCAGTACTTC. Its protein product is CASSQDGGSYEQYF.